The 17 T cell receptor beta chains below all came from one sample that was sequenced in a study of T-cell memory formation after mild COVID-19. TCRdb independently ran MiXCR on the 5' RACE reads; one entry per CDR3 protein. The sample has more than 150,000 distinct CDR3 sequences; 11% are singletons. Input material: PBMCs or a T cell subset sorted from them (not recorded which). Source of these receptors: a man younger than 35 who had mild COVID-19 (a few samples of this study predate the infection). Cell type and time point are not known.

This chain links TRBV6-2 or TRBV6-3 with TRBJ1-1; TRBD1 matches at 7 bases. CDR1 is MNHEY, CDR2 SVGEGT, per germline. Unmatched junction bases numbered 7, after V lost 6 bases and J lost 3 bases. The CDR3 totals 14 residues. This chain's CDR3 is CASSSGGTDTEAFF. Here the CDR3 DNA reads TGTGCCAGCAGCTCAGGGGGAACGGACACTGAAGCTTTCTTT.

This clonotype was observed many times. Here the CDR3 DNA reads TGTGCCAGCAGTGAGGAGAACAATCAGCCCCAGCATTTT. Residues: CASSEENNQPQHF. The chain carries TRBV6-1 and TRBJ1-5, with D unresolved. V was shortened by 3 bases and J by 3 bases, with 6 bases between the two germline ends. Germline V gene data show CDR1 as MNHNS and CDR2 as SASEGT. The CDR3 spans 13 residues.

This clonotype was counted a few times. This chain connects TRBV24-1 to TRBJ2-1; D might be TRBD2 (5 bases). The germline gives CDR1 KGHDR, CDR2 SFDVKD. V lost 3 bases, J lost 0 bases, and 11 bases lay in between. This CDR3 is built from 16 residues. Here the CDR3 reads CATSDLRGSSYNEQFF. CDR3 DNA: TGTGCCACCAGTGATCTGAGAGGGAGCTCCTACAATGAGCAGTTCTTC.

The table lists this clonotype with a few counts. The chain carries TRBV5-6 and TRBJ1-3; weak D call: TRBD1 (6 bases). This CDR3 contains 17 residues. The germline V gene encodes CDR1 SGHDT and CDR2 YYEEEE. Trimming removed 2 bases at V and 0 bases at J, with 15 bases between. The CDR3 loop is CASSFYDRYYSGNTIYF. The CDR3 nucleotides are TGTGCCAGCAGCTTTTACGACAGGTACTACTCTGGAAACACCATATATTTT. Complete variable domain (other parts from reference TRBV5-6 and TRBJ1-3): DAGVTQSPTHLIKTRGQQVTLRCSPKSGHDTVSWYQQALGQGPQFIFQYYEEEERQRGNFPDRFSGHQFPNYSSELNVNALLLGDSALYLCASSFYDRYYSGNTIYFGEGSWLTVV.

The chain has TRBV9 and TRBJ1-5; TRBD1 aligns across 9 bases. J lost 3 bases, V lost 4 bases, and 5 bases had no gene match. This CDR3 contains 15 residues. Germline V lookup: CDR1 SGDLS, CDR2 YYNGEE. CDR3 coding DNA: TGTGCCAGCAGCTCGACAGGGGGGAACAATCAGCCCCAGCATTTT. Protein: CASSSTGGNNQPQHF.

The chain uses TRBV2 and TRBJ2-5, with 7 bases lining up with TRBD1. Trimming at V came to 0 bases and at J to 4 bases, leaving 2 bases not matched to a gene. Germline V lookup: CDR1 SNHLY, CDR2 FYNNEI. The length of the CDR3 is 14 residues. The CDR3 DNA reads TGTGCCAGCAGTGAAGCGGCAGGGGGAGAGACCCAGTACTTC. It translates to CASSEAAGGETQYF.

This clonotype was counted only a few times. The V gene is TRBV27, the J gene TRBJ1-3; TRBD1 is a possible D gene (6 bases). Trimming left V 6 bases short and J 4 bases short, with 19 bases between. This CDR3 has 16 residues. Germline CDR1 and CDR2: MNHEY and SMNVEV (reference sequence). The CDR3 bases are TGTGCCAGCAGGCCGGGGGGGCCGAGGGCCGGAAACACCATATATTTT. Its translation: CASRPGGPRAGNTIYF.

This clonotype was found a few times. This chain uses TRBV29-1 with TRBJ2-3, with 7 bases aligning to TRBD2. CDR1 and CDR2 from the germline V gene are SQVTM and ANQGSEA. The CDR3 covers 13 residues. The ends lost 6 bases at V and 5 bases at J; junction bases unmatched: 8. Here the CDR3 DNA reads TGCAGCGTCCGAGGACTAGGACAAGATACGCAGTATTTT. Translation: CSVRGLGQDTQYF.

This clonotype was counted only a few times. The chain employs TRBV5-1 and TRBJ2-6; D gene uncertain. This CDR3 is 14 amino acids long. Germline V CDR1 and CDR2: SGHRS, YFSETQ. With 4 bases removed from V and 2 bases from J, the gap between germline ends came to 7 bases. CDR3 bases: TGCGCCAGCAGCCTTGACCCTGGGGCCAACGTCCTGACTTTC. This translates into CASSLDPGANVLTF.

The chain employs TRBV12-3 or TRBV12-4 and TRBJ1-2; weak D call: TRBD1 (5 bases). This CDR3 is built from 13 residues. Trimming took 4 bases from V and 3 from J, leaving 9 bases between them. CDR3 DNA sequence: TGTGCCAGCAGTTGGGGGGAGGACTATGGCTACACCTTC. This encodes CASSWGEDYGYTF.

This clonotype was recorded a few times. This sequence joins TRBV20-1 and TRBJ1-1, with unresolved D. CDR1 and CDR2 (germline): DFQATT, SNEGSKA (reference sequence). V was cut by 7 bases and J by 5 bases, with 5 bases left in between. The CDR3 loop spans 9 amino acids. The CDR3 protein is CSVGTEAFF. Here the CDR3 DNA reads TGCAGTGTCGGGACTGAAGCTTTCTTT.

This clonotype was recorded a few times. The chain has TRBV5-1 and TRBJ2-3, with D tentatively TRBD2 (7 bases). The germline gives CDR1 SGHRS, CDR2 YFSETQ. Trimming removed 2 bases at V and 4 bases at J, with 14 bases between. There are 15 residues in the CDR3. CDR3 nucleotides: TGCGCCAGCAGCTTTGGGGGGGCCCGCGCAGATACGCAGTATTTT. It codes for CASSFGGARADTQYF.

The rearrangement links TRBV6-5 to TRBJ1-6, with D unresolved. The CDR3 runs to 15 residues. V was shortened by 5 bases and J by 9 bases, with 17 bases between the two germline ends. Germline V gives CDR1 MNHEY, CDR2 SVGAGI. CDR3 coding DNA: TGTGCCAGCAGTACCTCAGCCCCATCGCTTTCACCCCTCCACTTT. Protein: CASSTSAPSLSPLHF.

This clonotype has a count of ten or more. V is TRBV4-1 and J is TRBJ2-3; D gene ambiguous. V lost 1 base and J lost 1, with 6 bases in between. The CDR3 consists of 14 residues. The germline CDR1 and CDR2 sequences are MGHRA and YSYEKL. The CDR3 region is CASSQVGGTDTQYF. CDR3 DNA sequence: TGCGCCAGCAGCCAAGTTGGGGGCACAGATACGCAGTATTTT.

This sequence joins TRBV3-1 and TRBJ2-1, with 14 bases identical to TRBD2. This CDR3 is 16 amino acids long. CDR1 LGHDT and CDR2 YNNKEL come from the germline V gene (reference sequence). J was trimmed by 7 bases and V by 4 bases; bases with no gene match: 6. The CDR3 loop reads CASSPGTSGGKNEQFF. The CDR3 nucleotides read TGTGCCAGCAGCCCCGGGACTAGCGGGGGAAAGAATGAGCAGTTCTTC.

The chain is built from TRBV7-3 and TRBJ2-1; 9 nucleotides line up with TRBD1. V was clipped by 3 bases and J by 6 bases; unmatched bases: 6. CDR3 length: 15 residues. In germline, CDR1 is SGHTA, CDR2 FQGTGA. The chain's CDR3 is CASSFTGTGINEQFF. The CDR3 DNA reads as TGTGCCAGCAGCTTTACCGGGACAGGGATCAATGAGCAGTTCTTC.

The V call is TRBV10-3, the J call TRBJ2-2; weak D call: TRBD1 (6 bases). Germline V gene data show CDR1 as ENHRY and CDR2 as SYGVKD. CDR3 length: 13 residues. Trimming took 8 bases from V and 0 from J, leaving 7 bases between them. This chain's CDR3 is CAIYRANTGELFF. The CDR3 DNA reads TGTGCCATCTACAGGGCGAACACCGGGGAGCTGTTTTTT.